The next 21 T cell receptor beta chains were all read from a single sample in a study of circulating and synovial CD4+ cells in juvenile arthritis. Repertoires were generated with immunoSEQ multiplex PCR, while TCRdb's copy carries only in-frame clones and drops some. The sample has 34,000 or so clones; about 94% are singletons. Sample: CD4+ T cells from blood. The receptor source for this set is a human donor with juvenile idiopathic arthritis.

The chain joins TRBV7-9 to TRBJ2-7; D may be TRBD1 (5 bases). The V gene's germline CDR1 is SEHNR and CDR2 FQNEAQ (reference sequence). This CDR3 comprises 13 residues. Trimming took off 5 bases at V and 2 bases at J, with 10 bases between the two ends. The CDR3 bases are TGTGCCAGCAGCCCAGGGTCCCCCTACGAGCAGTACTTC. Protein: CASSPGSPYEQYF.

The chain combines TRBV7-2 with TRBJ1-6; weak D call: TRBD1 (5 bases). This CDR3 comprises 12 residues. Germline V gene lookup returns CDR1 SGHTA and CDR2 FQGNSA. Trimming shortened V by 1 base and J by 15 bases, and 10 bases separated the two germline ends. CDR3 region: CASSLGQGSLHF. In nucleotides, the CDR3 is TGTGCCAGCAGCTTAGGGCAGGGAAGCCTCCACTTT.

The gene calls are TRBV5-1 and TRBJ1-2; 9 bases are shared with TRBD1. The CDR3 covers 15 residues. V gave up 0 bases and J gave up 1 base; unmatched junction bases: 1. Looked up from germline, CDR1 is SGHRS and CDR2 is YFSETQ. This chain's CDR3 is CASSLEGQGNYGYTF. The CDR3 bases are TGCGCCAGCAGCTTGGAGGGACAGGGTAACTATGGCTACACCTTC.

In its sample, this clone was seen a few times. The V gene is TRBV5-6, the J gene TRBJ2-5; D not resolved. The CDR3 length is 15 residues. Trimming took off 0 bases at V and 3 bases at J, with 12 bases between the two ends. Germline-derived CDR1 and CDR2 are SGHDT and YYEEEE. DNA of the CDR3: TGTGCCAGCAGCTTGGTATGGCCCTTCGAAGAGACCCAGTACTTC. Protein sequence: CASSLVWPFEETQYF.

CDR3 sequence (DNA): TGTGCCTGGAGTATTGGACTCCTTAATTCACCCCTCCACTTT. It specifies CAWSIGLLNSPLHF. This chain joins TRBV30 and TRBJ1-6; D is uncertain. The CDR3 has 14 amino acids. Per the germline V gene, CDR1 is GTSNPN and CDR2 is SVGIG (reference sequence). The V and J ends lost 2 bases and 6 bases respectively, with 11 bases between them.

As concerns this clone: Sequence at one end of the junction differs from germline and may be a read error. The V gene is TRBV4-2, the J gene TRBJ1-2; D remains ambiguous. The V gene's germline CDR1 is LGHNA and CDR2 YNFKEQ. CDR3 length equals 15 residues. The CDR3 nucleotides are TGTGCCAGCAGCCAAGGAAAGACGGAGAACTATGGCTACCCCTTC. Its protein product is CASSQGKTENYGYPF.

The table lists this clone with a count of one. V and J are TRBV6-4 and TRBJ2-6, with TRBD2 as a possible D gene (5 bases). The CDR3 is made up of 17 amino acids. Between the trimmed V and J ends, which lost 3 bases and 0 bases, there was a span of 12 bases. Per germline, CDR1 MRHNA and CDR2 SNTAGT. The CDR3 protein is CASSEGAMISGANVLTF. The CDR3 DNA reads TGTGCCAGCAGTGAGGGAGCCATGATCTCTGGGGCCAACGTCCTGACTTTC.

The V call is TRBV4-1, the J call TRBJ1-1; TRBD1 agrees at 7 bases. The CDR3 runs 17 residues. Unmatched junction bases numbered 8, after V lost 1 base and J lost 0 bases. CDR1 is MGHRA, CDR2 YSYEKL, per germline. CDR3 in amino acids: CASSQVIRGPLNTEAFF. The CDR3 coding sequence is TGCGCCAGCAGCCAAGTTATAAGGGGGCCTCTGAACACTGAAGCTTTCTTT.

Written as DNA, the CDR3 is TGTGCCAGCAGCCCTACGACAGGCGTCTCGAAAGCTTTCTTT. This codes for CASSPTTGVSKAFF. This chain uses TRBV7-8 with TRBJ1-1; D is possibly TRBD1 (6 bases). The V gene's germline CDR1 is SGHVS and CDR2 FQNEAQ. Deletions cut 5 bases from V and 9 bases from J, with 19 bases between. The CDR3 consists of 14 residues.

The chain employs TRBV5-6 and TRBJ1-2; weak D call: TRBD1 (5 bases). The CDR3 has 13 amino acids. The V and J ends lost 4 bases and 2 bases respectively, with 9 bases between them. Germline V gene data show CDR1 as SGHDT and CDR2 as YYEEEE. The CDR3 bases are TGTGCCAGCAGCCCACCAGGGAACTATGGCTACACCTTC. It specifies CASSPPGNYGYTF.

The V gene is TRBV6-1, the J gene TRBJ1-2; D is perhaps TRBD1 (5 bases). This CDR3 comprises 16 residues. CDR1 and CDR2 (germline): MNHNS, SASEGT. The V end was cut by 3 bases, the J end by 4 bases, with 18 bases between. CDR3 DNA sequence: TGTGCCAGCAGTGACATGGGGCGGATTGCCCTCTATGGCTACACCTTC. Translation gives CASSDMGRIALYGYTF.

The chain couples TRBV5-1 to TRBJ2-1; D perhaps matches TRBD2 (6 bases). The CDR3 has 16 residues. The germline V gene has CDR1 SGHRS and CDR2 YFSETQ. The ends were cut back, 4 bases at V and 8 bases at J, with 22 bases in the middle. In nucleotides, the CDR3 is TGCGCCAGCAGCACAAGACTAGGGGCTGGCGGGGATGAGCAGTTCTTC. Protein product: CASSTRLGAGGDEQFF.

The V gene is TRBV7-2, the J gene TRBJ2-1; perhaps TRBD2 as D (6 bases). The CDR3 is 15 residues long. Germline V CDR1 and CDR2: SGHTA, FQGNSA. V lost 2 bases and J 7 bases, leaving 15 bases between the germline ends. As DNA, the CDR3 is TGTGCCAGCAGCTTAAGGGCGGGGTCAATTAATGAGCAGTTCTTC. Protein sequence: CASSLRAGSINEQFF.

CDR3 coding DNA: TGTGCCAGCAACAAGCGCCACTCCTACAATGAGCAGTTCTTC. Amino acids: CASNKRHSYNEQFF. The V gene is TRBV6-5, the J gene TRBJ2-1; no clear D. CDR3 size: 14 residues. Per germline, CDR1 MNHEY and CDR2 SVGAGI. Trimming pared 7 bases from V and 0 bases from J, leaving 10 bases between.

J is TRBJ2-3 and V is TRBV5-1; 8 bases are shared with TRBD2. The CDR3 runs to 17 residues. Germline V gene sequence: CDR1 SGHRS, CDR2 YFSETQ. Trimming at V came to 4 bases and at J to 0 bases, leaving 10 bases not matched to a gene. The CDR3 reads CASSLLLSGDSTDTQYF. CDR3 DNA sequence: TGCGCCAGCAGCCTCTTACTTAGCGGGGATAGCACAGATACGCAGTATTTT.

CDR3 loop: CASSVAGWPGEQFF. The CDR3 DNA reads as TGTGCCAGCAGCGTAGCGGGATGGCCAGGTGAGCAGTTCTTC. V is TRBV9 and J is TRBJ2-1; TRBD2 is a possible D gene (5 bases). The CDR3 is 14 amino acids. V lost 0 bases and J 9 bases, leaving 13 bases between the germline ends. Germline V lookup: CDR1 SGDLS, CDR2 YYNGEE.

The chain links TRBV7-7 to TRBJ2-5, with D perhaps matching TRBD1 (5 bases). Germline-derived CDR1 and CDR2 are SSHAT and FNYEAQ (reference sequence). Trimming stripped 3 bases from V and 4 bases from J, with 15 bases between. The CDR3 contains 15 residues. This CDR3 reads CASSFAGRTTETQYF. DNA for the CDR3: TGTGCCAGCAGCTTCGCCGGCAGGACAACAGAGACCCAGTACTTC. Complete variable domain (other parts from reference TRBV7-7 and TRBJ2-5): GAGVSQSPRYKVTKRGQDVTLRCDPISSHATLYWYQQALGQGPEFLTYFNYEAQPDKSGLPSDRFSAERPEGSISTLTIQRTEQRDSAMYRCASSFAGRTTETQYFGPGTRLLVL.

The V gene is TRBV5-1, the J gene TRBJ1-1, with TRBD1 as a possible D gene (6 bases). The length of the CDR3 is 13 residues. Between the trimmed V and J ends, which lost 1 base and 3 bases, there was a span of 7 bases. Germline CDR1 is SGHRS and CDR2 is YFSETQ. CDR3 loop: CASSLSGDTEAFF. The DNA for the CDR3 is TGCGCCAGCAGCTTGTCAGGGGACACTGAAGCTTTCTTT.

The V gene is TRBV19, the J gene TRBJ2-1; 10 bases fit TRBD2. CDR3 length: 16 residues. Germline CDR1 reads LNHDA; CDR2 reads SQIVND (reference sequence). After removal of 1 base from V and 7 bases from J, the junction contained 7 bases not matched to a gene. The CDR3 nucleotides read TGTGCCAGTAGTATAGGTCAGTCTAGCGGGGGTAATGAGCAGTTCTTC. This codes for CASSIGQSSGGNEQFF.

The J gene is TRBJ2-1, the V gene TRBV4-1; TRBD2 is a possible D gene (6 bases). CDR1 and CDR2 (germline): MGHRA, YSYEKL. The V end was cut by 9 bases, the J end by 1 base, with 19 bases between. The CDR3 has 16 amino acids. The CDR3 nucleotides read TGCGCCAGTCGTGGAGGGGATGGTAGGTCCTACAATGAGCAGTTCTTC. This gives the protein CASRGGDGRSYNEQFF.

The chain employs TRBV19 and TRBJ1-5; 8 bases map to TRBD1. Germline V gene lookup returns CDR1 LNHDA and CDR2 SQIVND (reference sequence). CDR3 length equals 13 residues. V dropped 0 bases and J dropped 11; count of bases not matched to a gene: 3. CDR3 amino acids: CASSIDTGGSQHF. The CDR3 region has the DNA TGTGCCAGTAGTATAGATACAGGGGGGTCCCAGCATTTT.